This TCR beta chain is drawn from a study of CD8+ T cells in alopecia areata (dated by TCRdb to between 2018 and 2020). The study in broad terms: Treated patients were enrolled in an open-label pilot trial of oral tofacitinib at 5 to 10 mg twice daily for moderate-to-severe alopecia areata. Tofacitinib was administered for 6 to 18 months, and 6 months of follow-up off drug were then conducted to assess delayed response and recurrence. Disease severity in treated patients was measured with the SALT score, which quantifies the percentage of affected scalp surface area. High-throughput TCRbeta sequencing was used to examine T cell clonal expansion in alopecia areata in both the C3H/HeJ mouse model and human patients. In humans, TCRbeta sequencing was performed on scalp tissue and on sorted CD4+ and CD8+ peripheral blood T cells from healthy controls and from patients with patchy or totalis/universalis alopecia areata. Biopsies were taken from tofacitinib-treated patients at baseline and at 4 and 24 weeks of treatment, and a later scalp biopsy was taken in several of the tofacitinib-treated patients. Scalp clonality was compared among normal scalp (n=4), patchy alopecia areata scalp (n=8), and alopecia totalis/universalis scalp (n=8). RNA was obtained with the PAXgene miRNA kit for fixed scalp, the miRNeasy kit for PBMCs, and the RNeasy kit for mouse skin. TCRbeta CDR3 regions were amplified by immunoSEQ multiplex PCR with 35 Vbeta forward and 13 Jbeta reverse primers. What the authors observed across the whole study: Because the treated cohort was small and had only one nonresponder, larger studies are needed to examine links between baseline CD8+ expansion and response. Compared with normal scalp, lesional scalp, particularly in alopecia totalis/universalis, had higher clonality and more expanded CD8+ clones, which suggests antigenic drive. Resident alphabeta T cells in normal human skin are also sequenced, complicating scalp TCR repertoire analysis, unlike mouse skin dominated by gammadelta T cells. Tofacitinib significantly decreased scalp clonality and the number of expanded CD8+ clones among the top 100 scalp clones. Many expanded lesional clones persisted in scalp and blood during tofacitinib treatment, which may partly explain relapse after stopping treatment. Shared TCR sequences between patients were less evident than in mice, which may be partly attributable to HLA diversity in the patient population.

There are 16 amino acids in the CDR3, from cysteine to phenylalanine inclusive. CDR3 DNA is the only sequence kept; it has 48 bases, read in frame from the first base. V gives up 4 bases and J gives up 2 bases, and the segment between their germline ends measures 18 bases. The germline V gene (reference sequence) yields LNHNV for CDR1 and YYDKDF for CDR2. The library was generated by the immunoSEQ multiplex PCR assay. RNA was extracted from all samples and reverse transcribed into cDNA as template for TCR sequencing. SuperScript III was used to make first-strand cDNA, primed with a 2:1 mix of oligo-dT and random hexamers. A synthetic immune receptor repertoire was used to gauge amplification bias, and whatever bias remained was removed computationally. As for the authors' bioinformatics: Raw reads were preprocessed to remove errors, and CDR3 was defined according to IMGT conventions as the region from the conserved cysteine to phenylalanine. Clonality was computed by normalizing Shannon entropy by log2 of the number of productive unique TCRs and subtracting the result from 1. Whether scalp clones were CD4 or CD8 was inferred by matching scalp TCRbeta sequences against CD4 and CD8 repertoires sorted from blood. TCRdb limited this immuneACCESS table to in-frame rearrangements with V and J called. A share of clones is missing; checked studies link under half to unresolved V genes, and the rest is unexplained. V and J calls and clone size follow that table, whereas D and trimming were derived from the DNA. The sample yields some 130,000 clones; 54% were counted once. The ten largest clones take up less than 20% of the sample.

This clone was seen a handful of times. Its target antigen remains unknown. No much larger clone exists at a distance of one base, and base qualities are not known. Read against the paper, the sample's time point label means: approximately 4 weeks on oral tofacitinib. The sample's treatment or condition label, in plain terms: oral pan-JAK inhibitor, 5-10 mg twice daily. Peripheral blood and lesional scalp punch biopsies were obtained from patients with alopecia areata. PBMCs were isolated by density centrifugation and stained for CD3, CD4 and CD8, and CD4+ and CD8+ T cells were sorted on a FACSAria. Here the sequenced sample was CD8+ T cells sorted from blood, taken at week 4, from a patient treated with tofacitinib. The sequence derives from a human donor with alopecia areata. This chain joins TRBV15 to TRBJ2-7; the D gene could be either TRBD1 or TRBD2, each agreeing at 5 bases. The CDR3 protein is CATSTLAGDVPYEQYF. The DNA reads as follows: TGTGCCACCAGCACCTTAGCCGGGGACGTACCCTACGAGCAGTACTTC.